This TCR beta chain was recorded in a study of CD8+CD57+ T cells in acquired aplastic anemia. Study-wide context: Where healthy donors were concerned, CD4+ cells averaged roughly 11 million reads.

Findings and limits, study-wide: Overlapping CD8+ CDR3 repertoires of patients and controls contained about 27 shared sequences.

It was genomic DNA that served as the template for profiling TCR beta VDJ and CDR3. TCRdb reanalysed the reads using MiXCR and keeps one entry per CDR3 protein. The data hold roughly 150,000 distinct CDR3 sequences, with approximately 40% observed a single time. From germline, CDR1 is SGHDN and CDR2 FVKESK. This CDR3 has 16 residues. The germline V and J ends were trimmed by 1 base and 0 bases, with 12 bases remaining between them. Comments on this clonotype: The antigen remains unidentified.

The sequencing input was sorted CD4+, CD8+, or CD8+CD57+ T cells (not recorded which) from PBMCs. The chain recombines TRBV14 with TRBJ1-2; a weak D match, TRBD1 (5 bases). This clonotype was sampled from a human donor in good health. In nucleotides, the CDR3 is TGTGCCAGCAGCCAAGTTCAGGGCGAAGCTAACTATGGCTACACCTTC. Amino acid sequence: CASSQVQGEANYGYTF.